These 32 T cell receptor beta chains share one sample of origin, sequenced in a study of beta chain features in type 1 diabetes. The whole isolated RNA underwent reverse transcription, so sequencing captured expressed TCRB transcripts. Only in-frame clones appear in the TCRdb table, and some are missing; sequencing was by immunoSEQ multiplex PCR. Among 900,000 or so clones listed, around a sixth were seen once. Input material: naive CD4+ T cells from blood. These receptors were taken from a woman aged 18-29 years in good health.

This clone was seen more than once but under ten times. The chain is built from TRBV6-6 and TRBJ2-5; D is ambiguous. The CDR3 is 16 residues long. V shed 2 bases and J shed 0 bases, with 13 bases lying between them. The germline gives CDR1 MNHNY, CDR2 SVGAGI (reference sequence). The CDR3 protein is CASSYRMRDYQETQYF. CDR3 sequence (DNA): TGTGCCAGCAGTTACAGAATGCGAGACTACCAAGAGACCCAGTACTTC.

This clone appeared a few times. The chain combines TRBV2 with TRBJ1-4; possible D gene TRBD1, 5 bases. The germline CDR1 and CDR2 sequences are SNHLY and FYNNEI. This CDR3 spans 14 amino acids. V was clipped by 8 bases and J by 0 bases, with 10 bases between them. CDR3 nucleotide sequence: TGTGCCAGCTTAAGGGGAACAACTAATGAAAAACTGTTTTTT. It encodes CASLRGTTNEKLFF.

In its sample, this clone was seen a few times. This sequence joins TRBV9 and TRBJ1-1; tentative D call: TRBD1 (5 bases). Germline assignment: CDR1 SGDLS and CDR2 YYNGEE. With 4 bases removed from V and 3 bases from J, the gap between germline ends came to 10 bases. The CDR3 covers 13 residues. DNA for the CDR3: TGTGCCAGCAGCTTCGGACACCACACTGAAGCTTTCTTT. Encoded protein: CASSFGHHTEAFF.

In this sample, this clone turned up a few times. The sample carries other DNA sequences with the same CDR3. V usage is TRBV7-2 and J usage is TRBJ2-7; 8 bases align to TRBD1. V lost 3 bases and J lost 2; bases outside the gene matches: 3. Germline-derived CDR1 and CDR2 are SGHTA and FQGNSA. This CDR3 has 14 amino acids. The CDR3 bases are TGTGCCAGCAGCTTTGACAGGGGCCCCTACGAGCAGTACTTC. This sequence encodes CASSFDRGPYEQYF.

This clone was seen a handful of times. V is TRBV5-4 and J is TRBJ2-1; D possibly corresponds to TRBD2 (6 bases). CDR1 is SGHNT and CDR2 is YYREEE in the germline V gene (reference sequence). This CDR3 has 14 residues. Trimming took 1 base from V and 10 from J, leaving 15 bases between them. This chain's CDR3 is CASSLNRRAREQFF. CDR3 sequence (DNA): TGTGCCAGCAGCTTGAACCGGAGGGCTAGGGAGCAGTTCTTC.

This chain joins TRBV4-3 and TRBJ2-3; D remains unclear. CDR3 length: 14 amino acids. V was shortened by 0 bases and J by 5 bases, with 9 bases between the two germline ends. Germline lookup yields CDR1 LGHNA and CDR2 YSLEER. CDR3 sequence (DNA): TGCGCCAGCAGCCAAGACAAAAGACGAGATACGCAGTATTTT. Residues: CASSQDKRRDTQYF.

This chain uses TRBV19 with TRBJ2-7, with 7 bases aligning to TRBD1. The germline V gene has CDR1 LNHDA and CDR2 SQIVND (reference sequence). This CDR3 is 12 amino acids long. Unmatched junction bases numbered 5, after V lost 6 bases and J lost 6 bases. CDR3 in amino acids: CASSPDRFEQYF. The CDR3, as DNA: TGTGCCAGTAGCCCGGACAGGTTCGAGCAGTACTTC. The whole variable domain, remainder taken from reference TRBV19 and TRBJ2-7, is DGGITQSPKYLFRKEGQNVTLSCEQNLNHDAMYWYRQDPGQGLRLIYYSQIVNDFQKGDIAEGYSVSREKKESFPLTVTSAQKNPTAFYLCASSPDRFEQYFGPGTRLTVT.

The V and J genes are TRBV6-1 and TRBJ2-7; no reliable D call. Germline V gene sequence: CDR1 MNHNS, CDR2 SASEGT. The V gene lost 6 bases and the J gene lost 4 bases, with 10 bases spanning the gap. The CDR3 contains 12 residues. Written as DNA, the CDR3 is TGTGCCAGCAGACAACAGAATTACGAGCAGTACTTC. This encodes CASRQQNYEQYF.

The table lists this clone with a few counts. The chain joins TRBV7-9 to TRBJ2-2; no reliable D call. The CDR3 consists of 13 residues. The germline V and J ends were trimmed by 7 bases and 6 bases, with 12 bases remaining between them. The V gene's germline CDR1 is SEHNR and CDR2 FQNEAQ (reference sequence). The CDR3 DNA is TGTGCCAGCACCACGCGCTCCGCCGGGGAGCTGTTTTTT. Amino acids: CASTTRSAGELFF.

V is TRBV10-3 and J is TRBJ2-6, with 7 nucleotides matching TRBD1. The CDR3 contains 16 residues. From germline, CDR1 is ENHRY and CDR2 SYGVKD. Unmatched junction bases numbered 5, after V lost 4 bases and J lost 2 bases. The CDR3 region is CAISVTGAAGANVLTF. CDR3 bases: TGTGCCATCAGTGTTACAGGGGCTGCTGGGGCCAACGTCCTGACTTTC.

This clone was counted a few times. This rearrangement joins TRBV6-5 to TRBJ2-5, with 10 positions matching TRBD1. Germline assignment: CDR1 MNHEY and CDR2 SVGAGI. This CDR3 contains 13 residues. J gave up 4 bases and V 6 bases, and 2 bases lay outside the gene matches. The chain's CDR3 is CASRTGGRETQYF. The CDR3 DNA is TGTGCCAGCAGGACAGGGGGCCGAGAGACCCAGTACTTC.

The V gene is TRBV5-8, the J gene TRBJ2-3; D is undetermined. V shed 0 bases and J shed 8 bases, with 10 bases lying between them. The CDR3 length is 13 residues. Germline CDR1 SGHTS, CDR2 YDEGEE. The DNA for the CDR3 is TGTGCCAGCAGCTTGGACTATAGCCGTACGCAGTATTTT. This codes for CASSLDYSRTQYF.

This clone was found a few times. Other DNA sequences in this sample translate to the same CDR3. The chain recombines TRBV27 with TRBJ1-5, with unresolved D. Trimming removed 3 bases from V and 1 base from J, with 7 bases in between. The CDR3 runs to 14 residues. The germline V gene encodes CDR1 MNHEY and CDR2 SMNVEV (reference sequence). CDR3 amino acids: CASSFGGSNQPQHF. CDR3 coding DNA: TGTGCCAGCAGTTTTGGTGGAAGCAATCAGCCCCAGCATTTT.

Worth noting for this clone: At one end the junction does not follow the germline gene, possibly because of a read error. CDR3 DNA: TGTGCCAGCAGCGACGCACGGACAGGGGTAAAGTACGAGCGGTACTTC. It is translated as CASSDARTGVKYERYF. This rearrangement joins TRBV11-2 to TRBJ2-7; 9 nucleotides align to TRBD1. CDR1 is SGHAT, CDR2 FQNNGV, per germline. The CDR3 is 16 residues long.

This clone was picked up a small number of times. The chain couples TRBV6-5 to TRBJ2-1; D is unresolved. The CDR3 is made up of 15 amino acids. The V and J ends lost 8 bases and 4 bases respectively, with 18 bases between them. Germline V gene data show CDR1 as MNHEY and CDR2 as SVGAGI. The CDR3 DNA is TGTGCCAGCGGCCCTCCGCTGGCTTTATACAATGAGCAGTTCTTC. Residues: CASGPPLALYNEQFF.

In DNA form, the CDR3 reads TGTGCCAGTAAGTGGAGGGACAATCAGCCCCAGCATTTT. Its translation: CASKWRDNQPQHF. The chain is built from TRBV6-1 and TRBJ1-5; D unclear. CDR3 length: 13 residues. Between the trimmed V and J ends, which lost 9 bases and 3 bases, there was a span of 12 bases. The germline gives CDR1 MNHNS, CDR2 SASEGT.

A remark on this clone: At one of its ends the junction is not consistent with the germline gene, which may arise from a read error. This chain links TRBV5-1 with TRBJ2-1; 10 positions agree with TRBD1. CDR1 SGHRS and CDR2 YFSETQ come from the germline V gene. CDR3 size: 15 residues. The DNA for the CDR3 is TGCGCCAGCTGCTTGTGGGACAGGGGATTCGATGAGCAGTTCTTC. Translated: CASCLWDRGFDEQFF.

This clone came up a few times. The chain combines TRBV5-1 with TRBJ2-3; perhaps TRBD1 as D (5 bases). CDR1 SGHRS and CDR2 YFSETQ come from the germline V gene. This CDR3 has 15 residues. With 5 bases removed from V and 7 bases from J, the gap between germline ends came to 20 bases. The CDR3 DNA is TGCGCCAGCAGGCTTGGGGCGGCCCCTGGGAATACGCAGTATTTT. It specifies CASRLGAAPGNTQYF.

The gene calls are TRBV6-1 and TRBJ2-5; D unresolved. The CDR3 has 12 amino acids. Deletions cut 2 bases from V and 2 bases from J, with 3 bases between. The germline gives CDR1 MNHNS, CDR2 SASEGT. The CDR3 here is CASSEQQETQYF. In nucleotides, the CDR3 is TGTGCCAGCAGTGAACAGCAAGAGACCCAGTACTTC.

This clone came up a few times. The chain couples TRBV2 to TRBJ2-1; no firm D call. The CDR3 totals 13 residues. The V and J ends lost 1 base and 4 bases respectively, with 5 bases between them. Germline V gives CDR1 SNHLY, CDR2 FYNNEI. The CDR3 DNA reads as TGTGCCAGCAGTGAAGAGAGATACAATGAGCAGTTCTTC. Translating it yields CASSEERYNEQFF. Looking up the rest from reference TRBV2 and TRBJ2-1 gives the full variable domain: EPEVTQTPSHQVTQMGQEVILRCVPISNHLYFYWYRQILGQKVEFLVSFYNNEISEKSEIFDDQFSVERPDGSNFTLKIRSTKLEDSAMYFCASSEERYNEQFFGPGTRLTVL.

The genes are TRBV7-6 and TRBJ2-3; D not certain. This CDR3 comprises 14 residues. V was cut by 8 bases and J by 1 base, with 13 bases left in between. CDR1 and CDR2 from the germline V gene are SGHVS and FNYEAQ. CDR3 bases: TGTGCCAGCCGACGTTTTGGTGGCACAGATACGCAGTATTTT. Protein sequence: CASRRFGGTDTQYF.

This clone has only a few counts. This chain connects TRBV11-2 to TRBJ1-2; TRBD1 might be the D (5 bases). CDR1 SGHAT and CDR2 FQNNGV come from the germline V gene. The CDR3 length is 13 residues. The germline V and J ends were trimmed by 5 bases and 7 bases, with 14 bases remaining between them. This chain's CDR3 is CASSLGETGGYTF. The CDR3 DNA reads TGTGCCAGCAGCCTGGGGGAAACGGGTGGCTACACCTTC.

J is TRBJ1-2 and V is TRBV14, with TRBD1 as a possible D gene (5 bases). From germline, CDR1 is SGHDN and CDR2 FVKESK. The ends were cut back, 3 bases at V and 8 bases at J, with 16 bases in the middle. This CDR3 has 14 amino acids. The CDR3 sequence is CASSQGTRAGGYTF. The DNA of the CDR3 is TGTGCCAGCAGCCAGGGTACCAGGGCCGGAGGCTACACCTTC.

This sequence joins TRBV19 and TRBJ1-1; D gene unclear. The CDR3 has 13 residues. V lost 5 bases and J lost 3, with 10 bases in between. The germline V gene encodes CDR1 LNHDA and CDR2 SQIVND (reference sequence). The CDR3 spells CASSAAGDTEAFF. The DNA of the CDR3 is TGTGCCAGTAGTGCGGCGGGAGACACTGAAGCTTTCTTT.

The rearrangement uses TRBV7-6 and TRBJ2-5; D is undetermined. The V gene's germline CDR1 is SGHVS and CDR2 FNYEAQ. The CDR3 has 11 residues. The V and J ends lost 5 bases and 5 bases respectively, with 6 bases between them. Here the CDR3 reads CASSPAETQYF. For the CDR3, the DNA is TGTGCCAGCAGCCCCGCCGAGACCCAGTACTTC.

This clone was counted only a few times. The CDR3 spells CASSSGLAGGPDTQYF. CDR3 sequence (DNA): TGTGCCAGCAGCTCCGGACTAGCGGGCGGTCCAGATACGCAGTATTTT. The chain uses TRBV11-3 and TRBJ2-3, with 11 bases identical to TRBD2. Germline V lookup: CDR1 SGHNT, CDR2 YENEEA. The CDR3 covers 16 residues. Unmatched junction bases numbered 7, after V lost 4 bases and J lost 4 bases.

This clone was picked up a small number of times. J is TRBJ1-1 and V is TRBV5-1, with 8 bases fitting TRBD1. The V segment lost 0 bases and the J segment 0 bases; nucleotides outside the gene matches: 7. Germline CDR1 reads SGHRS; CDR2 reads YFSETQ. This CDR3 region has 17 residues. Written as DNA, the CDR3 is TGCGCCAGCAGCTTGGGAAGGGTGGACAGGGTGAACACTGAAGCTTTCTTT. Amino acids: CASSLGRVDRVNTEAFF.

This clone was counted a few times. Written as DNA, the CDR3 is TGCGCCAGCAGCCCAGCTAGGACAGGGGCAACTGAAGCTTTCTTT. Translated: CASSPARTGATEAFF. This chain links TRBV4-3 with TRBJ1-1, with 9 bases fitting TRBD1. Germline-derived CDR1 and CDR2 are LGHNA and YSLEER. The J segment lost 5 bases and the V segment lost 4 bases, leaving 8 bases of the junction unmatched. There are 15 residues in the CDR3.

The rearrangement uses TRBV28 and TRBJ1-5; no firm D call. Germline lookup yields CDR1 MDHEN and CDR2 SYDVKM. Trimming took 2 bases from V and 0 from J, leaving 5 bases between them. CDR3 length equals 14 residues. The CDR3 protein is CASSLDYSNQPQHF. The DNA of the CDR3 is TGTGCCAGCAGTTTAGATTATAGCAATCAGCCCCAGCATTTT.

This clone was detected a few times. J is TRBJ2-5 and V is TRBV5-4; 14 bases match TRBD2. Trimming cost V 2 bases and J 9 bases; bases outside gene matches: 9. CDR3 length: 16 amino acids. The germline V gene encodes CDR1 SGHNT and CDR2 YYREEE (reference sequence). In DNA form, the CDR3 reads TGTGCCAGCAGCTTAGGGGGACTAGCGGGAGCGGAGGCCCAGTACTTC. It encodes CASSLGGLAGAEAQYF. Full variable domain (remainder filled in from reference TRBV5-4 and TRBJ2-5): ETGVTQSPTHLIKTRGQQVTLRCSSQSGHNTVSWYQQALGQGPQFIFQYYREEENGRGNFPPRFSGLQFPNYSSELNVNALELDDSALYLCASSLGGLAGAEAQYFGPGTRLLVL.

This clone appeared a few times. One end of the junction is discordant with germline, which a read error may explain. The CDR3 region has the DNA TGTGCCAGCAGTCAAGCAGGGTTTTGGTACGAGCAGTACTTC. This codes for CASSQAGFWYEQYF. The J gene is TRBJ2-7, the V gene TRBV2, with a tentative D call TRBD1 (5 bases). Germline lookup yields CDR1 SNHLY and CDR2 FYNNEI. This CDR3 has 14 residues.

The genes are TRBV9 and TRBJ2-3, with D uncertain. CDR1 and CDR2 (germline): SGDLS, YYNGEE. The CDR3 contains 15 residues. The ends were cut back, 0 bases at V and 4 bases at J, with 12 bases in the middle. The CDR3: CASSVGPGRADTQYF. CDR3 nucleotides: TGTGCCAGCAGCGTAGGCCCCGGAAGGGCAGATACGCAGTATTTT.